This entry is about one T cell receptor (beta chain). Its target is unknown. This entry is derived from a study of long-term antiretroviral therapy in people with HIV. V lost 6 bases and J 0 bases, leaving 12 bases between the germline ends. Germline values: CDR1 SNHLY, CDR2 FYNNEI. The CDR3 runs to 15 residues. The libraries were made with immunoSEQ v3.0 at survey level. TCRdb keeps only in-frame clones here, not all; method: immunoSEQ multiplex PCR. The data contain around 29,000 clones, nearly 90% of them singletons. Whole-study results and caveats: Specimens of blood were obtained during about 2003 to 2018, possibly under older ART regimens. Across all time points, the repertoire was dominated by clones that expanded before ART. With ART, diversity went up but was still lower than in transplant donor controls.

Sequenced material: unsorted PBMCs, taken 1.1 years after starting antiretroviral therapy. The chain is built from TRBV2 and TRBJ2-1; D gene uncertain. This receptor was identified in a man younger than 35 with HIV. In DNA, the CDR3 is TGTGCCAGCAGCCGGACCCTAAGCTCCTACAATGAGCAGTTCTTC. It specifies CASSRTLSSYNEQFF. Full variable domain (rest looked up from reference TRBV2 and TRBJ2-1): EPEVTQTPSHQVTQMGQEVILRCVPISNHLYFYWYRQILGQKVEFLVSFYNNEISEKSEIFDDQFSVERPDGSNFTLKIRSTKLEDSAMYFCASSRTLSSYNEQFFGPGTRLTVL.